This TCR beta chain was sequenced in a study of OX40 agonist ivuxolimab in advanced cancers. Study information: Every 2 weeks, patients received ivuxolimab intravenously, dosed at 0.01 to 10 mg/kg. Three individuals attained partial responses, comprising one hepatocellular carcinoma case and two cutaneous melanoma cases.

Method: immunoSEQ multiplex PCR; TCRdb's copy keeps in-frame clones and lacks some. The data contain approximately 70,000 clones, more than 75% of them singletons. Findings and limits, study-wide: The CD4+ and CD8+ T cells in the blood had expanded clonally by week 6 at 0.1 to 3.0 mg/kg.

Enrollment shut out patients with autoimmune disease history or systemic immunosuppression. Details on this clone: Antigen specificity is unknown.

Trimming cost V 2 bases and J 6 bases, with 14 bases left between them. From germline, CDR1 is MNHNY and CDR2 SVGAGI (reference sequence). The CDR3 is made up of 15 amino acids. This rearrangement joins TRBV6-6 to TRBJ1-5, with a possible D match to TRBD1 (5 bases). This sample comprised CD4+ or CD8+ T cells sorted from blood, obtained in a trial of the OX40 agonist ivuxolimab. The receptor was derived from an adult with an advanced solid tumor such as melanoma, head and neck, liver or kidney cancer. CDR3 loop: CASSYGRGEAQPQHF. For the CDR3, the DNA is TGTGCCAGCAGTTACGGGCGGGGGGAAGCTCAGCCCCAGCATTTT.